A single sample gave rise to the 11 T cell receptor beta chains below, sequenced in a study of patients with pleural tuberculosis (dated by TCRdb to between 2012 and 2015). The instrument given in TCRdb is Illumina Genome Analyzer IIx. The raw public data were reprocessed by TCRdb itself: fastp quality trimming at Q25, MiXCR clonotype calling, in-frame beta chains only. Each entry is one CDR3 protein sequence, shown with its most common DNA and genes. The sample table records about 50,000 distinct CDR3 sequences; under 8.5% of these occur just once. The ten largest account for around 15% of the sample. The receptors here all came from a human donor with pleural tuberculosis.

This clonotype was detected many times. This rearrangement joins TRBV6-2 or TRBV6-3 to TRBJ2-1, with no clear D. The germline V gene has CDR1 MNHEY and CDR2 SVGEGT. The V end was cut by 2 bases, the J end by 3 bases, with 2 bases between. This CDR3 comprises 12 residues. The CDR3 coding sequence is TGTGCCAGCAGTTACGGCTACAATGAGCAGTTCTTC. Residues: CASSYGYNEQFF.

This clonotype was seen ten or more times. V usage is TRBV12-3 or TRBV12-4 and J usage is TRBJ2-3; D possibly uses TRBD1 or TRBD2 (5 bases each). Trimming removed 4 bases from V and 6 bases from J, with 17 bases in between. The CDR3 spans 15 residues. CDR3 nucleotide sequence: TGTGCCAGCAGTTCGTGGGACCGTGATCTGGATACGCAGTATTTT. Residues: CASSSWDRDLDTQYF.

Notes on this clonotype: Possible read error: a much larger clone is one base away. The genes are TRBV11-1 and TRBJ2-3; D might be TRBD1 (5 bases). CDR1 is SGHAT and CDR2 is FQDESV in the germline V gene (reference sequence). With 6 bases removed from V and 0 bases from J, the gap between germline ends came to 16 bases. This CDR3 has 16 residues. The CDR3 DNA reads as TGTGCCAGCAGGCGAAATAGGGGCTCTAGCACAGATACGCAGTATTTT. Translation: CASRRNRGSSTDTQYF.

This clonotype was found many times. The chain employs TRBV6-1 and TRBJ2-7, with 8 bases matching TRBD1. Trimming removed 6 bases from V and 5 bases from J; junction bases left unmatched: 12. Germline CDR1 is MNHNS and CDR2 is SASEGT. This CDR3 has 15 amino acids. CDR3 in amino acids: CASRGGQGVGHEQYF. The CDR3 DNA follows: TGTGCCAGCAGGGGTGGACAGGGTGTTGGCCACGAGCAGTACTTC.

At least ten counts were recorded for this clonotype. CDR3 residues: CASSLGRVRELFF. The CDR3 nucleotides are TGTGCCAGCAGCTTAGGACGGGTCCGGGAGCTGTTTTTT. The rearrangement links TRBV11-2 to TRBJ2-2; D unresolved. CDR1 and CDR2 (germline): SGHAT, FQNNGV. The V gene lost 1 base and the J gene lost 9 bases, with 9 bases spanning the gap. The CDR3 totals 13 residues.

This clonotype was seen repeatedly, ten times or more. The V call is TRBV20-1, the J call TRBJ2-5; perhaps D is TRBD1 or TRBD2 (5 bases each). The CDR3 has 16 residues. The germline V gene encodes CDR1 DFQATT and CDR2 SNEGSKA (reference sequence). The V end was cut by 5 bases, the J end by 2 bases, with 21 bases between. The CDR3 here is CSARGKYGHLQETQYF. CDR3 sequence (DNA): TGCAGTGCTCGAGGGAAATACGGACACTTGCAAGAGACCCAGTACTTC.

There are many counts of this clonotype. The V and J genes are TRBV27 and TRBJ2-7; 10 nucleotides align to TRBD1. This CDR3 has 13 amino acids. From germline, CDR1 is MNHEY and CDR2 SMNVEV (reference sequence). With 10 bases clipped from V and 3 bases from J, the junction kept 6 bases outside the gene matches. DNA for the CDR3: TGTGCCACCGGCCGGGACAGGGGCTACGAGCAGTACTTC. This codes for CATGRDRGYEQYF.

This clonotype turned up a few times. The chain uses TRBV29-1 and TRBJ2-5; D remains ambiguous. Per the germline V gene, CDR1 is SQVTM and CDR2 is ANQGSEA. The CDR3 length is 12 residues. V dropped 3 bases and J dropped 3 bases, with 8 bases sitting between them. CDR3 sequence reads: CSVDVFEETQYF. The CDR3 nucleotides read TGCAGCGTTGATGTGTTCGAAGAGACCCAGTACTTC.

This clonotype was seen at least ten times. The genes are TRBV20-1 and TRBJ2-7, with 13 bases that match TRBD2. The CDR3 sequence is 13 residues long. V trimming: 5 bases; J trimming: 3 bases; junction bases outside the gene matches: 1. Germline CDR1 and CDR2: DFQATT and SNEGSKA (reference sequence). The CDR3 bases are TGCAGTGCTCGGACTAGCGGGAGCTACGAGCAGTACGTC. Protein product: CSARTSGSYEQYV.

This clonotype was recorded many times. The V gene is TRBV12-3 or TRBV12-4, the J gene TRBJ2-5; TRBD1 matches at 8 bases. This CDR3 has 15 amino acids. The V segment lost 7 bases and the J segment 2 bases; nucleotides outside the gene matches: 9. CDR3 protein: CASTDRGGIQETQYF. CDR3 nucleotide sequence: TGTGCCAGCACCGACAGGGGAGGAATACAAGAGACCCAGTACTTC.

This clonotype was seen ten or more times. The rearrangement uses TRBV20-1 and TRBJ1-5; 8 bases agree with TRBD1. Germline-derived CDR1 and CDR2 are DFQATT and SNEGSKA (reference sequence). The CDR3 length is 14 residues. V was pared by 3 bases and J by 5 bases, with 6 bases of the junction left unmatched. The DNA of the CDR3 is TGCAGTGCTAGCGGGACAGGAGACCATCAGCCCCAGCATTTT. Amino acid sequence: CSASGTGDHQPQHF.